This T cell receptor beta chain was sequenced during a study of blood T cell repertoires in COVID-19. In the study overall: Sites across the United States, Italy and Spain contributed samples from acute and convalescent COVID-19. PBMCs, B-cell-depleted T cells, or T cells were the source of the cDNA or gDNA that made up the material.

Study processing details: Estimated nucleated cell counts came from reference gene primer amplification. Method: immunoSEQ multiplex PCR; TCRdb's copy keeps in-frame clones and lacks some. The V and J calls and the clone size are those of that table, but D and trimming were determined from the DNA. This table has about 280,000 clones, roughly 87% appearing once. V gave up 8 bases and J gave up 1 base, with 11 bases separating them. The CDR3 runs to 13 residues. CDR1 is KGHSH, CDR2 LQKENI, per germline. The source material was peripheral blood. This receptor was identified in a woman in her 50s who had recovered from COVID-19. This sequence joins TRBV18 and TRBJ1-1; D perhaps matches TRBD1 (5 bases). The CDR3 protein is CASRLQANTEAFF. The CDR3, as DNA: TGTGCCAGCCGATTACAGGCGAACACTGAAGCTTTCTTT.